This TCR beta chain stems from a study of OX40 agonist ivuxolimab in advanced cancers. Repertoires were generated with immunoSEQ multiplex PCR, while TCRdb's copy carries only in-frame clones and drops some. Here the sample spans 78,000 or so clones, around nine tenths being singletons. Germline loops: CDR1 MNHNY, CDR2 SVGAGI (reference sequence). The CDR3 runs to 16 residues. The V and J ends lost 3 bases and 7 bases respectively, with 16 bases between them. In its sample, this clone was seen a few times. The clonotype was recovered from an adult with an advanced solid tumor such as melanoma, head and neck, liver or kidney cancer. The gene calls are TRBV6-6 and TRBJ1-6; D is undetermined. The specimen comprised CD4+ or CD8+ T cells sorted from blood, sampled in a trial of the OX40 agonist ivuxolimab. In DNA, the CDR3 is TGTGCCAGCAGTTATCAGCCTGACGGACTAAATTCACCCCTCCACTTT. Translation gives CASSYQPDGLNSPLHF.